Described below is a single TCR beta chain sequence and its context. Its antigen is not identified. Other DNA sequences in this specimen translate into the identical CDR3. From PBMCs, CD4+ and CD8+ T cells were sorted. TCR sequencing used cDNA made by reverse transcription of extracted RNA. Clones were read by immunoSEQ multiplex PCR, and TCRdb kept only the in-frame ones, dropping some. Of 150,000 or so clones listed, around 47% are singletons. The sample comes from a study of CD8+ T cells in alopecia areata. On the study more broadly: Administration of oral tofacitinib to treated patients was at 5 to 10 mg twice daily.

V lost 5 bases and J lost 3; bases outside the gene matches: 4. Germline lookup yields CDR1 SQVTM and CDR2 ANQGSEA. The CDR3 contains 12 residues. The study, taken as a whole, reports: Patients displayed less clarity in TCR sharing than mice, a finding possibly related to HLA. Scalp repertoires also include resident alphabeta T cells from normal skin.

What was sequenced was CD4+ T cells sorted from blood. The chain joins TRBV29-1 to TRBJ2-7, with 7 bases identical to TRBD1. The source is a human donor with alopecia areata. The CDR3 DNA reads TGCAGCGTTCGGGACAGTTACTACGAGCAGTACTTC. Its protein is CSVRDSYYEQYF.